This TCR beta chain derives from a study of shared clonotypes between healthy human individuals. Using immunoSEQ multiplex PCR, the repertoire was profiled, and TCRdb retains in-frame clones only, with some absent. The table shows about 490,000 clones, with around 73% occurring only once. The study drew its donors from healthy HIV-negative adults without recent acute infections or vaccinations. Trimming removed 6 bases from V and 8 bases from J; junction bases left unmatched: 16. Germline CDR1 ENHRY, CDR2 SYGVKD. The CDR3 has 17 residues. This receptor was obtained from a woman aged 40 to 50 in good health. Some clones in this sample may be carry-over from other donors' samples. What was sequenced was PBMCs. The V gene is TRBV10-3, the J gene TRBJ1-4; 9 nucleotides agree with TRBD1. The CDR3 sequence: CAISPGQGLGDVEKLFF. The DNA of the CDR3 is TGTGCCATCAGCCCGGGACAGGGTTTGGGTGACGTGGAAAAACTGTTTTTT.